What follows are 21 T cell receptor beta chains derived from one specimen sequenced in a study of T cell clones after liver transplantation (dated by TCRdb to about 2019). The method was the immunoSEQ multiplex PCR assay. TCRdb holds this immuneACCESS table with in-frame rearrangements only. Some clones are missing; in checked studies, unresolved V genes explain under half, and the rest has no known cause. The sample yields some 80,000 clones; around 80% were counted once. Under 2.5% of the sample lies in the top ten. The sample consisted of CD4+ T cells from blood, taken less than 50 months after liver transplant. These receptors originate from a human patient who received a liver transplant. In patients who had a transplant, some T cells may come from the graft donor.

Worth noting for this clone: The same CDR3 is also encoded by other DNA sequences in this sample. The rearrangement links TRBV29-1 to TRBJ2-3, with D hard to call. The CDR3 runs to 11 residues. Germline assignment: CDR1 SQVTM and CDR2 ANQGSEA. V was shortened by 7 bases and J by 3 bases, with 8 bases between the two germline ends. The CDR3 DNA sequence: TGCAGCGGCCTTGGGACAGATACGCAGTATTTT. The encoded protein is CSGLGTDTQYF.

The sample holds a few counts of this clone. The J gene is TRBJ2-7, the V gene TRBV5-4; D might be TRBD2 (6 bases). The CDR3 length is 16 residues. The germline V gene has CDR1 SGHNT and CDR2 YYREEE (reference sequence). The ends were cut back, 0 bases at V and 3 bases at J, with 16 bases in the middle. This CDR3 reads CASSLAARGSVYEQYF. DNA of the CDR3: TGTGCCAGCAGCTTGGCCGCTCGGGGGAGCGTCTACGAGCAGTACTTC.

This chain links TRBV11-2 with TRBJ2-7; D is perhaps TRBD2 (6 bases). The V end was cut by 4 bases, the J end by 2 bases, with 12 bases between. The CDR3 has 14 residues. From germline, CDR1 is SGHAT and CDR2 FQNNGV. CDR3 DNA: TGTGCCAGCAGCTCTGACGGGGGAACCTACGAGCAGTACTTC. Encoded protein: CASSSDGGTYEQYF.

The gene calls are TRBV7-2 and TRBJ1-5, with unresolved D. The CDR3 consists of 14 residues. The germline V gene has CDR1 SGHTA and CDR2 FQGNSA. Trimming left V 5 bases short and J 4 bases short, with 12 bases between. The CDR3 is CASSPGRENQPQHF. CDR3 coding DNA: TGTGCCAGCAGCCCCGGCCGGGAGAATCAGCCCCAGCATTTT.

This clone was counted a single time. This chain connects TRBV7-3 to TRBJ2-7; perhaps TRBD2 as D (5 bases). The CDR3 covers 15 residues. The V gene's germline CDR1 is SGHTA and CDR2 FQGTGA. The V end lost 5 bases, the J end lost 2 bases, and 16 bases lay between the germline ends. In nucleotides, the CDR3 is TGTGCCAGCAGCCCGTCCTCCGGGGAACCCTACGAGCAGTACTTC. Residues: CASSPSSGEPYEQYF.

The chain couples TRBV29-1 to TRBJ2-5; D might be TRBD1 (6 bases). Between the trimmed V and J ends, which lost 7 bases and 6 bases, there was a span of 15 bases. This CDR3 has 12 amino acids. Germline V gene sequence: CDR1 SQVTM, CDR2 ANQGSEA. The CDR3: CSALQGTKTQYF. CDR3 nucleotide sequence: TGCAGCGCCTTACAGGGTACGAAGACCCAGTACTTC.

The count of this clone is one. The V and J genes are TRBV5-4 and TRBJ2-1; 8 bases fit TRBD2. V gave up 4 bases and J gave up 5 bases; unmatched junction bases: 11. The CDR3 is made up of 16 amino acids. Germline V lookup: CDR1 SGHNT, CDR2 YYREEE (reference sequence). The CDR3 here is CASSPVGGGLHNEQFF. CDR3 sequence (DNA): TGTGCCAGCAGCCCGGTAGGCGGGGGGCTGCACAATGAGCAGTTCTTC.

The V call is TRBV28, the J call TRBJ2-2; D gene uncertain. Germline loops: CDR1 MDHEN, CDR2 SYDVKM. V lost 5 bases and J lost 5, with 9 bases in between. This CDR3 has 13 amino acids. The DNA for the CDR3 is TGTGCCAGCAGTGGGGTCAAAACCGGGGAGCTGTTTTTT. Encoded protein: CASSGVKTGELFF. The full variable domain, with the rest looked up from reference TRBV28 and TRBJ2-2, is DVKVTQSSRYLVKRTGEKVFLECVQDMDHENMFWYRQDPGLGLRLIYFSYDVKMKEKGDIPEGYSVSREKKERFSLILESASTNQTSMYLCASSGVKTGELFFGEGSRLTVL.

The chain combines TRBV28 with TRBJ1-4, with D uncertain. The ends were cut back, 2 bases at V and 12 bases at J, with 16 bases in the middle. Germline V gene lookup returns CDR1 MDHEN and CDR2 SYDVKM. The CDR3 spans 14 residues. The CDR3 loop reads CASSLGGNRWELFF. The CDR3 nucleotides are TGTGCCAGCAGTTTAGGTGGTAACCGCTGGGAACTGTTTTTT.

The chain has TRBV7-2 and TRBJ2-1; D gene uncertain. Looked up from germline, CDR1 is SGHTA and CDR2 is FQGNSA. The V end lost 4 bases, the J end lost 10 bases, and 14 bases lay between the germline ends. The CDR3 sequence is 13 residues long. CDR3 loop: CASSSATTNEQFF. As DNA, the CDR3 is TGTGCCAGCAGCTCAGCGACAACCAACGAGCAGTTCTTC.

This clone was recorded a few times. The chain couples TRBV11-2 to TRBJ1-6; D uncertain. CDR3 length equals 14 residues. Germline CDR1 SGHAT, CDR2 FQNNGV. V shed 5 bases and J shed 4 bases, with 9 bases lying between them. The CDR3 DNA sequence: TGTGCCAGCAGCCTGGACGGATATAATTCACCCCTCCACTTT. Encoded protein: CASSLDGYNSPLHF.

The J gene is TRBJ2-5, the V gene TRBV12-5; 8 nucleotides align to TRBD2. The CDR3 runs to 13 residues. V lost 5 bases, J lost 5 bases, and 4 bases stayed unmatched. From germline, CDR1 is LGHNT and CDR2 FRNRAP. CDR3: CASGLTSEETQYF. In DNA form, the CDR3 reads TGTGCTAGTGGTCTGACTAGCGAGGAGACCCAGTACTTC.

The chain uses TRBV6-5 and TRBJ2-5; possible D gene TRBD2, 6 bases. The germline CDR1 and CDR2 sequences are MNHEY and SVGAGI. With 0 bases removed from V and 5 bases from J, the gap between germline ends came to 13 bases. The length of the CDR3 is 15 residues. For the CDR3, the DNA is TGTGCCAGCAGTTACTCGACTGGGGGGAGTGAGACCCAGTACTTC. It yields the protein CASSYSTGGSETQYF.

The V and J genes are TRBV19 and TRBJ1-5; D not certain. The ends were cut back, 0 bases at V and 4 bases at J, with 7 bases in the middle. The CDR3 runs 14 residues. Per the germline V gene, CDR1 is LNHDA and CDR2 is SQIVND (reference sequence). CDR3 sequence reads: CASSIEAANQPQHF. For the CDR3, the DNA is TGTGCCAGTAGTATAGAAGCAGCTAATCAGCCCCAGCATTTT.

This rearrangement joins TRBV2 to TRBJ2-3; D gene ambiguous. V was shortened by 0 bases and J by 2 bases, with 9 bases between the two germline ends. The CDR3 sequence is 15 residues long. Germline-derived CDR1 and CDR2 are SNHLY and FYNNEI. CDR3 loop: CASSEALQFTDTQYF. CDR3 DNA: TGTGCCAGCAGTGAAGCGCTTCAGTTCACAGATACGCAGTATTTT.

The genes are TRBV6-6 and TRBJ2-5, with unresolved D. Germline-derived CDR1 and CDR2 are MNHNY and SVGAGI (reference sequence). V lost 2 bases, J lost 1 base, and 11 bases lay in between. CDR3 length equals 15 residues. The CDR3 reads CASSYGDWRQETQYF. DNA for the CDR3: TGTGCCAGCAGTTACGGGGATTGGCGCCAAGAGACCCAGTACTTC.

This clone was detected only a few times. The CDR3 reads CASSLDGNQPQHF. The CDR3 DNA reads as TGTGCCAGCAGCTTAGATGGCAATCAGCCCCAGCATTTT. The chain recombines TRBV11-2 with TRBJ1-5, with no clear D. The CDR3 has 13 residues. Germline loops: CDR1 SGHAT, CDR2 FQNNGV. Between the trimmed V and J ends, which lost 0 bases and 2 bases, there was a span of 2 bases.

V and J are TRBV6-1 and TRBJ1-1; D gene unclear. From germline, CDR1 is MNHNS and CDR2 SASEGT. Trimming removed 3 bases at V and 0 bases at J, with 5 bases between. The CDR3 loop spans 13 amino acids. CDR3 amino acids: CASSDQMNTEAFF. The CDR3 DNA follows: TGTGCCAGCAGTGACCAGATGAACACTGAAGCTTTCTTT.

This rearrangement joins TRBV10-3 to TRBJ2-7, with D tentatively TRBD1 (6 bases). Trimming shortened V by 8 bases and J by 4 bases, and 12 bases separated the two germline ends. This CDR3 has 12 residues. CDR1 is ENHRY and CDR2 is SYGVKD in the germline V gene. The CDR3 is CAISRQVYEQYF. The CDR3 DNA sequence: TGTGCCATCTCCCGACAGGTATACGAGCAGTACTTC.

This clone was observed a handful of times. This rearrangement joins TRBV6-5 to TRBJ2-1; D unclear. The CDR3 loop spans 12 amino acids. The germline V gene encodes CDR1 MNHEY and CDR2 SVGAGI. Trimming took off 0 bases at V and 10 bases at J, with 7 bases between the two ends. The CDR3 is CASSYSGREQFF. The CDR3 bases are TGTGCCAGCAGTTACTCGGGAAGGGAGCAGTTCTTC.

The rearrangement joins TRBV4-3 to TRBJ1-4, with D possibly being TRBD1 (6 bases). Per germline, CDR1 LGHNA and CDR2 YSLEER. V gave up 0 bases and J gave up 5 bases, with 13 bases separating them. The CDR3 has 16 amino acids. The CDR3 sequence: CASSQDKVTGNEKLFF. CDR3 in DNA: TGCGCCAGCAGCCAAGATAAAGTGACAGGCAATGAAAAACTGTTTTTT.